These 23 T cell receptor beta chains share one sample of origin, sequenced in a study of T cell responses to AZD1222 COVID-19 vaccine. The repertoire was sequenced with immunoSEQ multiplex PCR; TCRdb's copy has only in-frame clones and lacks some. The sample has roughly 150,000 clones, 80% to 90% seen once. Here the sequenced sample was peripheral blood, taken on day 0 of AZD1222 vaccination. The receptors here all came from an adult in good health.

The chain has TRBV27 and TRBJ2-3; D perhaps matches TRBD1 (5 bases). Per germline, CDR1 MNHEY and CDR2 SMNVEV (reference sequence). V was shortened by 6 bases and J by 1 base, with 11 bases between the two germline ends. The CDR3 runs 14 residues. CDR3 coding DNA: TGTGCCAGCAGAACAGGTTGGCGCACAGATACGCAGTATTTT. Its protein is CASRTGWRTDTQYF.

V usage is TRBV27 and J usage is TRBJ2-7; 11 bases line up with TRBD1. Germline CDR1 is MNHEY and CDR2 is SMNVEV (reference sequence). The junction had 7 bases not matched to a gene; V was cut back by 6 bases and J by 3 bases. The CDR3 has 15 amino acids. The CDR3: CASRLAGTGGYEQYF. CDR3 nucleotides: TGTGCCAGCAGACTTGCCGGGACAGGGGGCTACGAGCAGTACTTC.

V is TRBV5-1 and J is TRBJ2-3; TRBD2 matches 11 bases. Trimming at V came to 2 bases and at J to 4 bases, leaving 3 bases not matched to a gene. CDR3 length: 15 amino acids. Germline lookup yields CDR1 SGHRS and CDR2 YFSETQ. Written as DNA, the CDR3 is TGCGCCAGCAGCTTAGGGACTAGCGGTTCAGATACGCAGTATTTT. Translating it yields CASSLGTSGSDTQYF.

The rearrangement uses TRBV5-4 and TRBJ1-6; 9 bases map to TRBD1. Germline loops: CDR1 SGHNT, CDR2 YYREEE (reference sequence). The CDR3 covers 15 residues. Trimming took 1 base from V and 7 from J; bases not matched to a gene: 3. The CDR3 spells CASSLFGTGNSPLHF. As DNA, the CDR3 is TGTGCCAGCAGCTTGTTTGGGACAGGGAATTCACCCCTCCACTTT.

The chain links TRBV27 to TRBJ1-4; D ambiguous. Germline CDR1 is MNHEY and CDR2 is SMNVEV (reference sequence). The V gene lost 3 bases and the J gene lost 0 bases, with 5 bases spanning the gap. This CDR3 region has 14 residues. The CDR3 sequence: CASSLRATNEKLFF. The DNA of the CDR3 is TGTGCCAGCAGTTTGAGAGCAACTAATGAAAAACTGTTTTTT.

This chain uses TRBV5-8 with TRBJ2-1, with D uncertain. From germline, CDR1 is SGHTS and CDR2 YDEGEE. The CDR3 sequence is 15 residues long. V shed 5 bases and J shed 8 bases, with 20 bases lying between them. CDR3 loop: CASRSPASSLDEQFF. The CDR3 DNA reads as TGTGCCAGCAGATCTCCGGCGTCGTCTCTGGATGAGCAGTTCTTC.

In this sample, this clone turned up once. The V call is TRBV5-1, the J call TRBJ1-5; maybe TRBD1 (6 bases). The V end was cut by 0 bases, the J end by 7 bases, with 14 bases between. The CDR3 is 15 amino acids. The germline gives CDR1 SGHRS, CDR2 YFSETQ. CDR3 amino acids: CASSLEAGVRQPQHF. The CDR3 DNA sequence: TGCGCCAGCAGCTTGGAGGCAGGGGTGAGGCAGCCCCAGCATTTT.

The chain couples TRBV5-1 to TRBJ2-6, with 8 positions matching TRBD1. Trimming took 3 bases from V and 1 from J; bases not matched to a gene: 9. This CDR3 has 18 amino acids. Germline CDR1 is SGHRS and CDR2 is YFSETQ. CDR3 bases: TGCGCCAGCAGCTCCGGACAGGGAGGTAGTTCTGGGGCCAACGTCCTGACTTTC. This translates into CASSSGQGGSSGANVLTF.

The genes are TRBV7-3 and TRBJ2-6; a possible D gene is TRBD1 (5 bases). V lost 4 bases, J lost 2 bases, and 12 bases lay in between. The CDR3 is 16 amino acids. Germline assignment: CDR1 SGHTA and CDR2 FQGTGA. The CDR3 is CASSYKGSTGANVLTF. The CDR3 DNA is TGTGCCAGCAGCTATAAGGGGTCCACTGGGGCCAACGTCCTGACTTTC.

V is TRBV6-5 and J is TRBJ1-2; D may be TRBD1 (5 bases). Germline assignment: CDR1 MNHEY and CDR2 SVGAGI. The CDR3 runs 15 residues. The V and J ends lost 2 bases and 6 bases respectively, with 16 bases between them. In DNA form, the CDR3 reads TGTGCCAGCAGTTACCGCCTCGGGGGAACGGATGGCTACACCTTC. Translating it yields CASSYRLGGTDGYTF.

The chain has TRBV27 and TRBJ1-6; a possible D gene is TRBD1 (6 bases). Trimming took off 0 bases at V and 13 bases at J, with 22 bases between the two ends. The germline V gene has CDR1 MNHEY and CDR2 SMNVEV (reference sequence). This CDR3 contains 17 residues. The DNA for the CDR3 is TGTGCCAGCAGTTTATCATCCAGGGGCGGCTATAATGGGCCCCTCCACTTT. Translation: CASSLSSRGGYNGPLHF.

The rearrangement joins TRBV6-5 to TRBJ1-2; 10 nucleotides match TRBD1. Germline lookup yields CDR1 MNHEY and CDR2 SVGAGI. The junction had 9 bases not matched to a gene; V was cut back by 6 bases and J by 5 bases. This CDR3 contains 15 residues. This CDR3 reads CASRAETGGAYGYTF. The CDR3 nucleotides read TGTGCCAGCAGAGCGGAGACAGGGGGCGCTTATGGCTACACCTTC.

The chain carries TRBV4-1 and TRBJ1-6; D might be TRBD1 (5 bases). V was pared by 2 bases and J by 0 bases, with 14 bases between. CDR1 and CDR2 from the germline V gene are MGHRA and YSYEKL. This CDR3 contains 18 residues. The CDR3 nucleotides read TGCGCCAGCAGCCAAAGGGACCTTGCTAGCTCCTATAATTCACCCCTCCACTTT. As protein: CASSQRDLASSYNSPLHF.

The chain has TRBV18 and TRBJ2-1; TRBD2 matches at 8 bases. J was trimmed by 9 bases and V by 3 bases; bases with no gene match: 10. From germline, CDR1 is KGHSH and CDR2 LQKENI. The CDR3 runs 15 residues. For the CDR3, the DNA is TGTGCCAGCTCACCTTCCGGGGGGGGCCTTGGTGAGCAGTTCTTC. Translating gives CASSPSGGGLGEQFF.

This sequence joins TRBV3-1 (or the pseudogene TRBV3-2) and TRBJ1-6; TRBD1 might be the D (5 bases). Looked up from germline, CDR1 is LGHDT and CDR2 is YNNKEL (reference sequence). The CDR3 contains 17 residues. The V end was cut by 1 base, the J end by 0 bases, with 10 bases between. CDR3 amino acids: CASSQAPGSSYNSPLHF. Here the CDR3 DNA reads TGTGCCAGCAGCCAAGCCCCAGGGAGCTCCTATAATTCACCCCTCCACTTT.

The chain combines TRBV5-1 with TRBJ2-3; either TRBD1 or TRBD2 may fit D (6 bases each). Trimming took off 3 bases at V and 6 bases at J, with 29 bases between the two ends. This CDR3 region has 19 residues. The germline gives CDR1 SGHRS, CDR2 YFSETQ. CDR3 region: CASSYRTGPAGGHTDTQYF. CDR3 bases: TGCGCCAGCAGCTACCGAACAGGCCCAGCCGGGGGCCATACGGATACGCAGTATTTT.

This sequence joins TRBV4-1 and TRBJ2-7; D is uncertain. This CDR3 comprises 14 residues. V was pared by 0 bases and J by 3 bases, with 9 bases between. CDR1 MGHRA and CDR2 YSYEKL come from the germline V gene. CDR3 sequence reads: CASSQEARFYEQYF. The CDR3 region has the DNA TGCGCCAGCAGCCAAGAGGCCAGGTTCTACGAGCAGTACTTC.

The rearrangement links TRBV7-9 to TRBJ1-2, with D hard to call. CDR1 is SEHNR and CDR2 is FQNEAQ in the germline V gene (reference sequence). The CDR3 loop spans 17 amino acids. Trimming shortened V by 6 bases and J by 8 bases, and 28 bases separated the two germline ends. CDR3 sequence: CASSSVKGILVGLGYTF. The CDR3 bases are TGTGCCAGCAGTTCAGTGAAGGGAATACTCGTGGGGTTAGGCTACACCTTC.

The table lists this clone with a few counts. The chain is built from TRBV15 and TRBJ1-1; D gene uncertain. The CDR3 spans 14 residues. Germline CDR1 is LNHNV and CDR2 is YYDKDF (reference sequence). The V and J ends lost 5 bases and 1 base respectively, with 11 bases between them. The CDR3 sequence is CATSGSATNTEAFF. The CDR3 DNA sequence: TGTGCCACCAGCGGATCCGCAACGAACACTGAAGCTTTCTTT.

The CDR3 bases are TGTGCCAGCAGTGCCACCGGGATCAGCTCCTACGAGCAGTACGTC. Amino acids: CASSATGISSYEQYV. V is TRBV27 and J is TRBJ2-7; TRBD2 might be the D (5 bases). The V gene lost 5 bases and the J gene lost 0 bases, with 14 bases spanning the gap. CDR3 length: 15 residues. Germline values: CDR1 MNHEY, CDR2 SMNVEV (reference sequence).

CDR3 DNA: TGTGCCAGCAGTGTAGGCAGGGGGGGCCTTAATGAAAAACTGTTTTTT. Translation gives CASSVGRGGLNEKLFF. The genes are TRBV6-1 and TRBJ1-4, with 7 bases aligning to TRBD1. V dropped 4 bases and J dropped 4; count of bases not matched to a gene: 9. The CDR3 spans 16 residues. The germline V gene encodes CDR1 MNHNS and CDR2 SASEGT.

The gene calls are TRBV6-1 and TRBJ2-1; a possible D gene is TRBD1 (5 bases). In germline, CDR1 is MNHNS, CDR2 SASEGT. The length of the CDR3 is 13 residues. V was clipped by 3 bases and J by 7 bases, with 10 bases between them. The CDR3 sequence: CASSDRVRNEQFF. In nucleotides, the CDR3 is TGTGCCAGCAGTGACAGGGTTCGTAATGAGCAGTTCTTC.

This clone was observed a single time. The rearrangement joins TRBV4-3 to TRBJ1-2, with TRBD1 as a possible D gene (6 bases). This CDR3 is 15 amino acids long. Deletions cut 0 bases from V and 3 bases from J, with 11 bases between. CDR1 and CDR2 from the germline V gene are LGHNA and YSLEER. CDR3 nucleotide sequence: TGCGCCAGCAGCCAAGATAGGTACAGGGACTATGGCTACACCTTC. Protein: CASSQDRYRDYGYTF.